This T cell receptor beta chain emerged from a study of T cells in Graves' hyperthyroidism and ophthalmopathy. Study background: Before any treatment, at initial diagnosis, peripheral blood was collected.

Amplified regions were TCR beta CDR3 sequences from RNA transcripts. TCR CDR3 underwent first-round RT-PCR with the HTBI primer set. TCRdb independently ran MiXCR on the multiplex PCR reads; one entry per CDR3 protein. Among 400,000 to 550,000 distinct CDR3 sequences listed, roughly a quarter were seen once. This clonotype was picked up many times. Germline CDR1 and CDR2: SEHNR and FQNEAQ (reference sequence). Trimming stripped 0 bases from V and 0 bases from J, with 14 bases between. This CDR3 is built from 17 residues. Input material: blood. This sequence was found in a woman aged 25 to 39 with Graves' ophthalmopathy. This rearrangement joins TRBV7-9 to TRBJ1-2; perhaps TRBD1 as D (5 bases). The CDR3 region has the DNA TGTGCCAGCAGCTTAGCCGTACAGGTCCTTTCTAACTATGGCTACACCTTC. It codes for CASSLAVQVLSNYGYTF.